One sample yielded the 12 T cell receptor beta chains listed below, sequenced in a study of T cells in Graves' hyperthyroidism and ophthalmopathy. Template material for amplifying TCR beta CDR3 regions consisted of RNA transcripts. The TCR CDR3 first-round RT-PCR relied on the HTBI primer set. TCRdb re-analysed the multiplex PCR reads in MiXCR, keeping a single row per CDR3 protein. This table holds under 650,000 distinct CDR3 sequences, roughly 15% found once. The specimen was blood. The receptors were sampled from a woman aged 25 to 39 with Graves' hyperthyroidism.

In this sample, this clonotype turned up many times. The rearrangement links TRBV7-2 to TRBJ2-1, with 11 bases aligning to TRBD2. J lost 6 bases, V lost 5 bases, and 3 bases had no gene match. The CDR3 extends over 14 amino acids. From germline, CDR1 is SGHTA and CDR2 FQGNSA. CDR3 nucleotides: TGTGCCAGCAGCACTAGCGGGAGTTTCAATGAGCAGTTCTTC. As protein: CASSTSGSFNEQFF.

The CDR3 region is CASSLLASGNSSRTRLYTDTQYF. The CDR3 DNA reads TGTGCCAGCAGCCTTCTCGCTAGCGGGAATAGCTCCAGGACTAGACTCTACACAGATACGCAGTATTTT. The chain links TRBV28 to TRBJ2-3; TRBD2 agrees at 9 bases. Germline CDR1 and CDR2: MDHEN and SYDVKM. J gave up 2 bases and V 6 bases, and 30 bases lay outside the gene matches. The CDR3 is 23 residues long.

This sequence joins TRBV4-2 and TRBJ1-2; a weak D match, TRBD1 (5 bases). There are 14 residues in the CDR3. The ends were cut back, 1 base at V and 8 bases at J, with 14 bases in the middle. Germline values: CDR1 LGHNA, CDR2 YNFKEQ. The CDR3 here is CASSQGGEEMGYTF. CDR3 sequence (DNA): TGTGCCAGCAGCCAAGGAGGGGAGGAAATGGGCTACACCTTC.

At least ten counts were recorded for this clonotype. The gene calls are TRBV2 and TRBJ2-6, with 8 bases identical to TRBD1. Germline CDR1 is SNHLY and CDR2 is FYNNEI. The length of the CDR3 is 13 residues. V lost 6 bases, J lost 12 bases, and 7 bases stayed unmatched. The CDR3 loop is CASSQGQGGVLTF. CDR3 coding DNA: TGTGCCAGCAGCCAAGGACAGGGCGGCGTCCTGACTTTC.

This sequence joins TRBV20-1 and TRBJ2-1; D not certain. CDR1 is DFQATT and CDR2 is SNEGSKA in the germline V gene (reference sequence). The V end was cut by 6 bases, the J end by 4 bases, with 10 bases between. The CDR3 loop spans 12 amino acids. The CDR3 sequence is CSATSLYNEQFF. The CDR3 DNA follows: TGCAGTGCCACTTCCCTGTACAATGAGCAGTTCTTC.

In this sample, this clonotype turned up many times. The V gene is TRBV6-2 or TRBV6-3, the J gene TRBJ2-7; 9 bases agree with TRBD2. Germline-derived CDR1 and CDR2 are MNHEY and SVGEGT. The trim removed 6 bases at V and 9 bases at J, leaving 15 bases unmatched. The CDR3 is 15 amino acids. CDR3: CASSPRLADVGGQYF. The CDR3 coding sequence is TGTGCCAGCAGCCCACGACTAGCGGACGTTGGCGGGCAGTACTTC.

This clonotype was counted ten times or more. This sequence joins TRBV7-9 and TRBJ2-1; unclear D gene. Germline CDR1 SEHNR, CDR2 FQNEAQ (reference sequence). Trimming stripped 1 base from V and 7 bases from J, with 8 bases between. The CDR3 loop spans 13 amino acids. In nucleotides, the CDR3 is TGTGCCAGCAGCTTAGATTACGGAAATGAGCAGTTCTTC. Its translation: CASSLDYGNEQFF. Full variable domain (outside the CDR3, taken from reference TRBV7-9 and TRBJ2-1): DTGVSQNPRHKITKRGQNVTFRCDPISEHNRLYWYRQTLGQGPEFLTYFQNEAQLEKSRLLSDRFSAERPKGSFSTLEIQRTEQGDSAMYLCASSLDYGNEQFFGPGTRLTVL.

Ten or more counts support this clonotype. In DNA form, the CDR3 reads TGTGCCAGCAGTGAAAACGACAGGGGAGGAACCTACAATGAGCAGTTCTTC. This sequence encodes CASSENDRGGTYNEQFF. The V call is TRBV2, the J call TRBJ2-1, with 8 bases identical to TRBD1. V lost 2 bases to trimming and J lost 2 bases; unmatched junction nucleotides: 8. Germline values: CDR1 SNHLY, CDR2 FYNNEI. This CDR3 spans 17 amino acids.

The sample holds a few counts of this clonotype. This chain links TRBV6-1 with TRBJ2-1; TRBD2 agrees at 12 bases. This CDR3 is built from 14 residues. The junction had 8 bases not matched to a gene; V was cut back by 7 bases and J by 10 bases. Germline-derived CDR1 and CDR2 are MNHNS and SASEGT. CDR3 nucleotide sequence: TGTGCCAGCATCAGACTAGCGGGAGCGGGAGAGCAGTTCTTC. Encoded protein: CASIRLAGAGEQFF.

This rearrangement joins TRBV29-1 to TRBJ1-2, with unresolved D. The CDR3 has 14 amino acids. From germline, CDR1 is SQVTM and CDR2 ANQGSEA. Trimming took 0 bases from V and 1 from J, leaving 9 bases between them. The CDR3 nucleotides read TGCAGCGTTGAAGACGAGGAGCGTAACTATGGCTACACCTTC. This translates into CSVEDEERNYGYTF.

There are many counts of this clonotype. The chain is built from TRBV3-1 and TRBJ2-1, with D possibly matching TRBD1 (5 bases). Germline assignment: CDR1 LGHDT and CDR2 YNNKEL (reference sequence). The CDR3 totals 15 residues. V was cut by 0 bases and J by 8 bases, with 14 bases left in between. CDR3: CASSQDMGGADEQFF. DNA of the CDR3: TGTGCCAGCAGCCAAGATATGGGTGGGGCGGATGAGCAGTTCTTC.

This clonotype was counted ten times or more. The chain carries TRBV7-2 and TRBJ2-1; no clear D gene. The CDR3 covers 14 residues. Germline V gene sequence: CDR1 SGHTA, CDR2 FQGNSA. The V end was cut by 1 base, the J end by 8 bases, with 12 bases between. CDR3 bases: TGTGCCAGCAGCTTAGACCCGACATTGGATGAGCAGTTCTTC. Translated: CASSLDPTLDEQFF.